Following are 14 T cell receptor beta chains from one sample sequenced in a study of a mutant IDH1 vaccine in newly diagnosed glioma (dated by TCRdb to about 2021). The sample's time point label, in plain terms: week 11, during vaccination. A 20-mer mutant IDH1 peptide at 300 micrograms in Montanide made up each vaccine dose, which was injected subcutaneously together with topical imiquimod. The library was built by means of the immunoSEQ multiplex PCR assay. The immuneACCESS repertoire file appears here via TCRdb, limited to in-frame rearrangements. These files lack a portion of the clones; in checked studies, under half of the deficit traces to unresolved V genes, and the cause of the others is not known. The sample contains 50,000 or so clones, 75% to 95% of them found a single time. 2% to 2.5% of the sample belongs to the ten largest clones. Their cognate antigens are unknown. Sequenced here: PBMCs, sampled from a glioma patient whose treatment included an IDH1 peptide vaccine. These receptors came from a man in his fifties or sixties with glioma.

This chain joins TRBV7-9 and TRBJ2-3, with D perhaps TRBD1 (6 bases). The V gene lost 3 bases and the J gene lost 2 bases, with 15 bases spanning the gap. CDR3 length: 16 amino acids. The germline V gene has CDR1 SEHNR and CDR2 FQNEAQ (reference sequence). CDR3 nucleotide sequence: TGTGCCAGCAGCTTTCGGCAGGGGCTGAACACAGATACGCAGTATTTT. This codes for CASSFRQGLNTDTQYF.

The CDR3 DNA sequence: TGTGCCAGCAGCTCCCCTAGCGGGAGAATAGATACGCAGTATTTT. This translates into CASSSPSGRIDTQYF. The chain carries TRBV5-4 and TRBJ2-3; TRBD2 matches at 10 bases. Germline V gene lookup returns CDR1 SGHNT and CDR2 YYREEE (reference sequence). The trim removed 3 bases at V and 5 bases at J, leaving 6 bases unmatched. The CDR3 loop spans 15 amino acids.

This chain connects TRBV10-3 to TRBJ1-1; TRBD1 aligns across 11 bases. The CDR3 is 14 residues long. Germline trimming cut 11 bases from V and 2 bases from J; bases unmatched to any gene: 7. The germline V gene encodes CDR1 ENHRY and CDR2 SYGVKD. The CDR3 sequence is CAAGQGAGNTEAFF. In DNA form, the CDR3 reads TGTGCCGCCGGACAGGGGGCGGGAAACACTGAAGCTTTCTTT.

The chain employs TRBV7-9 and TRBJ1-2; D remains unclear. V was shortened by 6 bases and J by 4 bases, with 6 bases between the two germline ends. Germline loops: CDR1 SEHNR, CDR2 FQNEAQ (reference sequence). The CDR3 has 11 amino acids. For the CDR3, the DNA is TGTGCCAGCAGAAGTTTCTATGGCTACACCTTC. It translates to CASRSFYGYTF.

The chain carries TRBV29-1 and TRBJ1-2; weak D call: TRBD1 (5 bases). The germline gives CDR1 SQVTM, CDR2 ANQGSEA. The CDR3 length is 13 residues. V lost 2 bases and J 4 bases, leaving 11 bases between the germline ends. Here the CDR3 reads CSVEIRDLYGYTF. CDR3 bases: TGCAGCGTTGAAATCAGGGACCTCTATGGCTACACCTTC. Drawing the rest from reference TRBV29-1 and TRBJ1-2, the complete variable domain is SAVISQKPSRDICQRGTSLTIQCQVDSQVTMMFWYRQQPGQSLTLIATANQGSEATYESGFVIDKFPISRPNLTFSTLTVSNMSPEDSSIYLCSVEIRDLYGYTFGSGTRLTVV.

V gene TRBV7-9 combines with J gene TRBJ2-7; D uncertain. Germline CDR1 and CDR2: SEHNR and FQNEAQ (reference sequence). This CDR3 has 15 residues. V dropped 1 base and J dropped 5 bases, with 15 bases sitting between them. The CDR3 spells CASSLGGTSGNEQYF. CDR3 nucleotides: TGTGCCAGCAGCTTAGGAGGTACATCTGGGAACGAGCAGTACTTC.

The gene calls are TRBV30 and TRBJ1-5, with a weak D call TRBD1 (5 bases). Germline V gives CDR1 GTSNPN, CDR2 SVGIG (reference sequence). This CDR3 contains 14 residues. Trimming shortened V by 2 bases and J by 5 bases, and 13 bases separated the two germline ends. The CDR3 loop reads CAWSSVTADQPQHF. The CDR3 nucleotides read TGTGCCTGGAGTTCGGTGACAGCGGATCAGCCCCAGCATTTT.

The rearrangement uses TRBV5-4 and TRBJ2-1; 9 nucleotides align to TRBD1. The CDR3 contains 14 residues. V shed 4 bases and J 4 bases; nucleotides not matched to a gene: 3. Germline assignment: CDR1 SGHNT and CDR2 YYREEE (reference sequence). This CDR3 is CASSMGQGYNEQFF. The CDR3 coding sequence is TGTGCCAGCAGCATGGGACAGGGTTACAATGAGCAGTTCTTC. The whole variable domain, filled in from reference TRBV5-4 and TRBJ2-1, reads ETGVTQSPTHLIKTRGQQVTLRCSSQSGHNTVSWYQQALGQGPQFIFQYYREEENGRGNFPPRFSGLQFPNYSSELNVNALELDDSALYLCASSMGQGYNEQFFGPGTRLTVL.

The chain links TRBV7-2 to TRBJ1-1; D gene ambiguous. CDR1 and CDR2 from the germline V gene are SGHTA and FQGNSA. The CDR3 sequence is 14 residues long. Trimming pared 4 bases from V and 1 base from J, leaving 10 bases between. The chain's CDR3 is CASSSTRRNTEAFF. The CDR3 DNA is TGTGCCAGCAGCTCCACCCGAAGGAACACTGAAGCTTTCTTT.

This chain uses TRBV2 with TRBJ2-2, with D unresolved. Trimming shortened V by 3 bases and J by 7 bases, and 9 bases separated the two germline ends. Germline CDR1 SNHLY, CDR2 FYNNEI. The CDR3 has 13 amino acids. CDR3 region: CASSESGGGELFF. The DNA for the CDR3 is TGTGCCAGCAGTGAGAGTGGTGGCGGGGAGCTGTTTTTT.

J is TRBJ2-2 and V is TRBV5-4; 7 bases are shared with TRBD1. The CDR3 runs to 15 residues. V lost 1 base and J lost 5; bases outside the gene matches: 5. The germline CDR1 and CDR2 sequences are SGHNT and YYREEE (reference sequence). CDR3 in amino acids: CASSLRKGATGELFF. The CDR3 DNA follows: TGTGCCAGCAGCTTGAGGAAGGGGGCTACCGGGGAGCTGTTTTTT.

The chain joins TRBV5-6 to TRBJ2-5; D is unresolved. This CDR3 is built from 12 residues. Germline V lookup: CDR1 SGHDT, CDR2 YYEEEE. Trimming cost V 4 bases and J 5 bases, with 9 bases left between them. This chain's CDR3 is CASSRPRETQYF. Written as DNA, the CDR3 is TGTGCCAGCAGCCGACCCCGGGAGACCCAGTACTTC. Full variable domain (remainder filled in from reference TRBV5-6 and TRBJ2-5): DAGVTQSPTHLIKTRGQQVTLRCSPKSGHDTVSWYQQALGQGPQFIFQYYEEEERQRGNFPDRFSGHQFPNYSSELNVNALLLGDSALYLCASSRPRETQYFGPGTRLLVL.

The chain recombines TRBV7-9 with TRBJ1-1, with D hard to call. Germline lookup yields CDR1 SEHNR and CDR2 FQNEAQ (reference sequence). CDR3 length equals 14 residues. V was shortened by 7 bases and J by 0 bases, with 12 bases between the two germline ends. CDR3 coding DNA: TGTGCCAGCAACCTTGGGAAGGTGAACACTGAAGCTTTCTTT. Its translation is CASNLGKVNTEAFF.

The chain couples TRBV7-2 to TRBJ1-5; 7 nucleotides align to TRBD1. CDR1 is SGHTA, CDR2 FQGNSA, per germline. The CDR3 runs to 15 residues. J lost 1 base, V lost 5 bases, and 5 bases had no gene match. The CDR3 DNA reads TGTGCCAGCAGCCCATACAGGGGAAGCAATCAGCCCCAGCATTTT. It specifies CASSPYRGSNQPQHF.